The 25 T cell receptor beta chains listed next were all sequenced from one sample in a study of control samples from healthy donors and cancer patients. Here immunoSEQ multiplex PCR was the method, and the copy in TCRdb shows in-frame clones only, minus some. The sample holds 100,000 to 150,000 clones, 92% seen once. The sequenced sample consisted of blood. The receptors were gathered from a woman aged 50 to 60 in good health.

The V gene is TRBV18, the J gene TRBJ1-4; D perhaps matches TRBD1 (6 bases). CDR1 is KGHSH and CDR2 is LQKENI in the germline V gene. The CDR3 spans 16 residues. V was trimmed by 2 bases and J by 0 bases, leaving 10 bases between them. CDR3 bases: TGTGCCAGCTCACCAAGGGGGAGGACAACTAATGAAAAACTGTTTTTT. Translated: CASSPRGRTTNEKLFF.

The chain joins TRBV30 to TRBJ1-6, with 8 bases identical to TRBD1. CDR3 length equals 13 residues. J gave up 7 bases and V 4 bases, and 3 bases lay outside the gene matches. CDR1 and CDR2 from the germline V gene are GTSNPN and SVGIG (reference sequence). The CDR3 loop is CAWNRGANSPLHF. In DNA, the CDR3 is TGTGCCTGGAACAGGGGGGCGAATTCACCCCTCCACTTT.

This chain links TRBV2 with TRBJ1-2; tentative D call: TRBD1 (5 bases). CDR1 and CDR2 (germline): SNHLY, FYNNEI. The CDR3 is 11 residues long. Trimming removed 5 bases from V and 7 bases from J, with 8 bases in between. CDR3 sequence (DNA): TGTGCCAGCAGTCTCGGGGCTGGCTACACCTTC. Translation gives CASSLGAGYTF.

The chain uses TRBV19 and TRBJ1-4; weak D call: TRBD1 (5 bases). The ends were cut back, 3 bases at V and 5 bases at J, with 10 bases in the middle. The germline CDR1 and CDR2 sequences are LNHDA and SQIVND (reference sequence). The CDR3 contains 14 residues. CDR3 sequence reads: CASSIAGPNEKLFF. CDR3 DNA: TGTGCCAGTAGTATTGCGGGGCCCAATGAAAAACTGTTTTTT. The variable domain in full, with the rest retrieved from reference TRBV19 and TRBJ1-4, is DGGITQSPKYLFRKEGQNVTLSCEQNLNHDAMYWYRQDPGQGLRLIYYSQIVNDFQKGDIAEGYSVSREKKESFPLTVTSAQKNPTAFYLCASSIAGPNEKLFFGSGTQLSVL.

This clone has a single count. The rearrangement joins TRBV6-5 to TRBJ1-3; possibly TRBD1 for D (5 bases). This CDR3 contains 14 residues. Germline CDR1 reads MNHEY; CDR2 reads SVGAGI. Trimming removed 6 bases at V and 0 bases at J, with 9 bases between. The CDR3 sequence is CASRAGSSGNTIYF. The CDR3 DNA reads as TGTGCCAGCAGAGCAGGGTCCTCTGGAAACACCATATATTTT.

V and J are TRBV10-3 and TRBJ1-1, with D uncertain. V lost 0 bases, J lost 10 bases, and 9 bases lay in between. Germline V CDR1 and CDR2: ENHRY, SYGVKD. The length of the CDR3 is 12 residues. This CDR3 is CAISESRVGAFF. As DNA, the CDR3 is TGTGCCATCAGTGAGTCAAGGGTAGGAGCTTTCTTT.

The J gene is TRBJ1-5, the V gene TRBV5-6; D not certain. CDR3 size: 14 residues. V shed 2 bases and J shed 6 bases, with 12 bases lying between them. Germline assignment: CDR1 SGHDT and CDR2 YYEEEE. The CDR3 protein is CASSFGKNGQPQHF. As DNA, the CDR3 is TGTGCCAGCAGCTTTGGGAAGAATGGTCAGCCCCAGCATTTT. Using reference TRBV5-6 and TRBJ1-5 for the parts outside the CDR3, the full variable domain is DAGVTQSPTHLIKTRGQQVTLRCSPKSGHDTVSWYQQALGQGPQFIFQYYEEEERQRGNFPDRFSGHQFPNYSSELNVNALLLGDSALYLCASSFGKNGQPQHFGDGTRLSIL.

The chain links TRBV20-1 to TRBJ2-2; maybe TRBD2 (6 bases). The CDR3 runs 14 residues. With 3 bases removed from V and 3 bases from J, the gap between germline ends came to 11 bases. Germline values: CDR1 DFQATT, CDR2 SNEGSKA (reference sequence). DNA for the CDR3: TGCAGTGCTAGTATCGGGAGCGACACCGGGGAGCTGTTTTTT. It translates to CSASIGSDTGELFF.

CDR3 protein: CASAVQAYTDTQYF. In DNA form, the CDR3 reads TGTGCCAGCGCTGTCCAGGCCTACACAGATACGCAGTATTTT. The chain links TRBV6-5 to TRBJ2-3; D is unclear. The CDR3 contains 14 residues. Germline V CDR1 and CDR2: MNHEY, SVGAGI. The V end was cut by 8 bases, the J end by 2 bases, with 14 bases between.

V gene TRBV2 combines with J gene TRBJ2-1; possibly TRBD2 for D (5 bases). Germline-derived CDR1 and CDR2 are SNHLY and FYNNEI. CDR3 length equals 15 residues. V was pared by 7 bases and J by 1 base, with 14 bases between. As DNA, the CDR3 is TGTGCCAGCATTAGGTCGGGATCATCCTACAATGAGCAGTTCTTC. It is translated as CASIRSGSSYNEQFF. Looking up the rest from reference TRBV2 and TRBJ2-1 gives the full variable domain: EPEVTQTPSHQVTQMGQEVILRCVPISNHLYFYWYRQILGQKVEFLVSFYNNEISEKSEIFDDQFSVERPDGSNFTLKIRSTKLEDSAMYFCASIRSGSSYNEQFFGPGTRLTVL.

This clone came up once. V is TRBV29-1 and J is TRBJ1-2, with 11 bases aligning to TRBD1. Germline V CDR1 and CDR2: SQVTM, ANQGSEA. With V trimmed by 7 bases and J by 7 bases, 5 bases remained unmatched. The CDR3 consists of 12 residues. CDR3 protein: CSGGQGAGGYTF. CDR3 nucleotide sequence: TGCAGCGGCGGACAGGGGGCGGGTGGCTACACCTTC.

This clone is a singleton in its sample. This chain links TRBV5-1 with TRBJ1-2; 10 bases are a match to TRBD1. V dropped 2 bases and J dropped 7; count of bases not matched to a gene: 8. The CDR3 covers 15 residues. The germline gives CDR1 SGHRS, CDR2 YFSETQ. The CDR3 reads CASSLGTGEYGGYTF. CDR3 sequence (DNA): TGCGCCAGCAGCTTAGGGACAGGGGAGTACGGTGGCTACACCTTC.

The chain recombines TRBV5-4 with TRBJ1-4; D unclear. Germline lookup yields CDR1 SGHNT and CDR2 YYREEE (reference sequence). This CDR3 comprises 13 residues. Trimming removed 0 bases from V and 12 bases from J, with 12 bases in between. The CDR3 DNA reads TGTGCCAGCAGCTTGGTCATCGGGGAACAACTGTTTTTT. This translates into CASSLVIGEQLFF.

This rearrangement joins TRBV27 to TRBJ2-5; the D gene could be TRBD1 or TRBD2 (5 bases each). Germline V CDR1 and CDR2: MNHEY, SMNVEV (reference sequence). The CDR3 contains 15 residues. Between the trimmed V and J ends, which lost 4 bases and 3 bases, there was a span of 15 bases. CDR3 amino acids: CASSSLGAGKETQYF. CDR3 nucleotides: TGTGCCAGCAGTTCCCTCGGGGCCGGAAAAGAGACCCAGTACTTC.

The rearrangement uses TRBV2 and TRBJ1-2; a weak D match, TRBD1 (6 bases). Germline loops: CDR1 SNHLY, CDR2 FYNNEI. Trimming shortened V by 3 bases and J by 3 bases, and 14 bases separated the two germline ends. The CDR3 extends over 15 amino acids. This chain's CDR3 is CASSEGGRGHYGYTF. CDR3 coding DNA: TGTGCCAGCAGTGAGGGGGGCAGGGGACACTATGGCTACACCTTC.

This rearrangement joins TRBV19 to TRBJ1-5; TRBD1 agrees at 8 bases. The CDR3 has 14 amino acids. The V and J ends lost 5 bases and 7 bases, in that order; junction bases with no gene match: 7. The germline V gene encodes CDR1 LNHDA and CDR2 SQIVND (reference sequence). The CDR3 bases are TGTGCCAGTAGTCCGGACAGGGTTCTGCAGCCCCAGCATTTT. This sequence encodes CASSPDRVLQPQHF.

This chain connects TRBV27 to TRBJ1-1, with D perhaps TRBD1 (5 bases). CDR1 is MNHEY and CDR2 is SMNVEV in the germline V gene (reference sequence). The CDR3 has 14 amino acids. V was cut by 2 bases and J by 4 bases, with 11 bases left in between. Here the CDR3 reads CASSLREGVTEAFF. In nucleotides, the CDR3 is TGTGCCAGCAGTTTAAGGGAAGGGGTCACTGAAGCTTTCTTT.

The rearrangement joins TRBV7-9 to TRBJ2-1; D remains unclear. The CDR3 is 13 amino acids. V lost 1 base, J lost 8 bases, and 9 bases lay in between. The V gene's germline CDR1 is SEHNR and CDR2 FQNEAQ (reference sequence). In nucleotides, the CDR3 is TGTGCCAGCAGCTTAGATTTTGGGGATGAGCAGTTCTTC. It is translated as CASSLDFGDEQFF.

This rearrangement joins TRBV19 to TRBJ2-7; 8 bases agree with TRBD1. This CDR3 has 15 residues. V shed 4 bases and J 3 bases; nucleotides not matched to a gene: 8. The germline gives CDR1 LNHDA, CDR2 SQIVND (reference sequence). CDR3 residues: CASSRAWDRLYEQYF. CDR3 DNA sequence: TGTGCCAGTAGTAGGGCATGGGACAGGCTCTACGAGCAGTACTTC.

The sample holds one count of this clone. J is TRBJ1-2 and V is TRBV6-5; no firm D call. Germline V CDR1 and CDR2: MNHEY, SVGAGI. Trimming took 0 bases from V and 0 from J, leaving 8 bases between them. CDR3 length equals 15 residues. In DNA, the CDR3 is TGTGCCAGCAGTTACTCGCGGGGATCTAACTATGGCTACACCTTC. Protein product: CASSYSRGSNYGYTF.

The V call is TRBV18, the J call TRBJ1-6; 7 bases line up with TRBD1. CDR1 KGHSH and CDR2 LQKENI come from the germline V gene. There are 15 residues in the CDR3. V lost 5 bases to trimming and J lost 3 bases; unmatched junction nucleotides: 4. The CDR3 DNA reads as TGTGCCAGCTCAACTAGGGACAGCTATAATTCACCCCTCCACTTT. It translates to CASSTRDSYNSPLHF.

CDR3 residues: CASSKVRVAGNHEQFF. CDR3 DNA: TGTGCCAGCAGCAAAGTTAGAGTAGCGGGAAACCATGAGCAGTTCTTC. This chain uses TRBV21-1 with TRBJ2-1; the table gives TRBD2 as D, unverified against the DNA. TRBV21-1 is listed as a pseudogene. The CDR3 runs 16 residues.

The genes are TRBV7-9 and TRBJ2-1; D remains ambiguous. The CDR3 consists of 12 residues. The ends were cut back, 5 bases at V and 6 bases at J, with 8 bases in the middle. From germline, CDR1 is SEHNR and CDR2 FQNEAQ (reference sequence). CDR3 DNA sequence: TGTGCCAGCAGCCCGCAGAGCAATGAGCAGTTCTTC. It yields the protein CASSPQSNEQFF.

The V call is TRBV19, the J call TRBJ1-5, with D perhaps TRBD1 (6 bases). The CDR3 is made up of 15 amino acids. Germline CDR1 LNHDA, CDR2 SQIVND (reference sequence). V was shortened by 6 bases and J by 4 bases, with 16 bases between the two germline ends. The CDR3 region has the DNA TGTGCCAGTAGGGAGGCAGGGGCCGTAAATCAGCCCCAGCATTTT. This gives the protein CASREAGAVNQPQHF.

This chain uses TRBV6-1 with TRBJ1-6; D not resolved. CDR1 is MNHNS and CDR2 is SASEGT in the germline V gene. This CDR3 contains 16 residues. The V gene lost 4 bases and the J gene lost 10 bases, with 20 bases spanning the gap. The chain's CDR3 is CASSALELGSGSPLHF. The DNA for the CDR3 is TGTGCCAGCAGTGCCCTGGAGTTGGGGTCAGGCTCACCCCTCCACTTT.